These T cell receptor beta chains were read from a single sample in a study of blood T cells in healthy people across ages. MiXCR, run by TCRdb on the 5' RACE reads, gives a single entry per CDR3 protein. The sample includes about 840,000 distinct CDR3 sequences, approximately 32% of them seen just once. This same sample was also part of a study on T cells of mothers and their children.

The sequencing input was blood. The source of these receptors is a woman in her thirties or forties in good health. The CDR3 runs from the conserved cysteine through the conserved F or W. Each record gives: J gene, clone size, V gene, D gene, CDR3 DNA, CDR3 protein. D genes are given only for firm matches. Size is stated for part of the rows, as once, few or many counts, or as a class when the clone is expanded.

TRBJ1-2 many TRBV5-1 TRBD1 TGCGCCAGCAGCTCGGATAGACAGGGGGTCGACGGCTACACCTTC CASSSDRQGVDGYTF
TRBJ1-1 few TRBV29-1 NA TGCAGCGTTCGACGGGACTCGGCTTTCTTT CSVRRDSAFF
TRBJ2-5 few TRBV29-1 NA TGCAGCGTTGAGGTGGGGGCAGTCCAAGAGACCCAGTACTTC CSVEVGAVQETQYF
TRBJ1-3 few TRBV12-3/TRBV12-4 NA TGTGCCAGCAGCCCTCAGGGGCCCCTATCTGGAAACACCATATATTTT CASSPQGPLSGNTIYF
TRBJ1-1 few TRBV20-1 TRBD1 TGCAGTGCTAGCGACTTTGTGGACAGGGTGGGAACTGAAGCTTTCTTT CSASDFVDRVGTEAFF
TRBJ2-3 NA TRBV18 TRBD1 TGTGCCAGCTCACCGACAGGGGGCCCCGGAGATACGCAGTATTTT CASSPTGGPGDTQYF
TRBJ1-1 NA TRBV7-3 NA TGTGCCGGCAGCTTAACGGGAGGGATGGAAGCTTTCTTT CAGSLTGGMEAFF
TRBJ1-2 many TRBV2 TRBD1 TGTGCCAGCAGTGTGTCAGGGGGCATCTATGGCTACACCTTC CASSVSGGIYGYTF
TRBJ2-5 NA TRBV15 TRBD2 TGTGCCACCAGCAGTCGGGGGGAGTGGGAGACCCAGTACTTC CATSSRGEWETQYF
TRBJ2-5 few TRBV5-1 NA TGCGCCAGCAGCCCAGCGGGCCTCACCCAAGAGACCCAGTACTTC CASSPAGLTQETQYF
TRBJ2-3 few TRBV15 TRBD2 TGTGCCACCAGCAGGGGGCGGGAGACCACAGATACGCAGTATTTT CATSRGRETTDTQYF
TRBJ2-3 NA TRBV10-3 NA TGTGCCATCCCCGGCACAGATACGCAGTATTTT CAIPGTDTQYF
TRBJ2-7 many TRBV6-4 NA TGTGCCAGCACCCAAACGGGCCTTACCTACGAGCAGTACTTC CASTQTGLTYEQYF
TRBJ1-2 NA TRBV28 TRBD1 TGTGCCAGCAGTTTCTCTTCGGGACAGTCATTTAACTATGGCTACACCTTC CASSFSSGQSFNYGYTF
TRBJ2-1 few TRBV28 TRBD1 TGTGCCAGCAGTTCATCCGGGACAGGGGCCAATGAGCAGTTCTTC CASSSSGTGANEQFF
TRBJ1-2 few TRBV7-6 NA TGTGCCAGCAGCTTAGTTCAGAATGGCTACACCTTC CASSLVQNGYTF
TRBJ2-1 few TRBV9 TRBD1 TGTGCCAGCAGCGTTCGGGACAGGGGAATCAATGAGCAGTTCTTC CASSVRDRGINEQFF
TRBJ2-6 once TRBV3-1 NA TGTGCCAGCAGCCCCCAGACGCACTCTGGGGCCAACGTCCTGACTTTC CASSPQTHSGANVLTF
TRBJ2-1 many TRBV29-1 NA TGCAGCGTTGAAGATCACGGAGAGCAGTTCTTC CSVEDHGEQFF
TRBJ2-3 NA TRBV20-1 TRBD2 TGCAGTGCTAGGCGCCTAGCGGGGGGGGTTATGCAGTATTTT CSARRLAGGVMQYF
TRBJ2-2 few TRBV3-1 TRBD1 TGTGCCAGCAGCCAACAAGCCGGGACAGTAGGCACCGGGGAGCTGTTTTTT CASSQQAGTVGTGELFF
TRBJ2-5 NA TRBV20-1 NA TGCAGTGCCAGCCTTGGGGCGTTTCAACAAGAGACCCAGTACTTC CSASLGAFQQETQYF
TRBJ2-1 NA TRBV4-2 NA TGTGCCAGCAGCCAAGCGTTGCGGCAGGAGAGTTACAATGAGCAGTTCTTC CASSQALRQESYNEQFF